This entry is about one T cell receptor (beta chain). Its antigen is as yet unknown. These data are taken from a study of radiation and T cells in renal cell carcinoma. Study conclusions and caveats: Baseline intratumoral clonotype presence is unknown without pretreatment biopsies. In blood, top tumor clones expanded by 2 weeks, shrinking by 4.

Time point described: blood 4 weeks post-SBRT, at nephrectomy. Treatment described: 15 Gy SBRT to primary tumor, nephrectomy 4 weeks later. Nephrectomy followed 15 Gy stereotactic body radiation by 4 weeks. Blood was sampled at baseline, 2 weeks and 4 weeks after SBRT. V shed 3 bases and J shed 4 bases, with 13 bases lying between them. Germline V gene sequence: CDR1 LNHDA, CDR2 SQIVND (reference sequence). This CDR3 spans 15 amino acids. Sequencing used immunoSEQ multiplex PCR; TCRdb keeps in-frame clones, though not all of them. This repertoire shows about 77,000 clones, approximately 87% found once; its top ten account for around 2.5%.

The chain couples TRBV19 to TRBJ1-5; D possibly corresponds to TRBD1 (6 bases). The sample here was blood, taken from a patient whose treatment included radiotherapy and nephrectomy. The sequence was obtained from a woman between 55 and 75 years old with renal cell carcinoma. In DNA, the CDR3 is TGTGCCAGTAGTATCAACAGGGTACCTAATCAGCCCCAGCATTTT. Its protein is CASSINRVPNQPQHF.